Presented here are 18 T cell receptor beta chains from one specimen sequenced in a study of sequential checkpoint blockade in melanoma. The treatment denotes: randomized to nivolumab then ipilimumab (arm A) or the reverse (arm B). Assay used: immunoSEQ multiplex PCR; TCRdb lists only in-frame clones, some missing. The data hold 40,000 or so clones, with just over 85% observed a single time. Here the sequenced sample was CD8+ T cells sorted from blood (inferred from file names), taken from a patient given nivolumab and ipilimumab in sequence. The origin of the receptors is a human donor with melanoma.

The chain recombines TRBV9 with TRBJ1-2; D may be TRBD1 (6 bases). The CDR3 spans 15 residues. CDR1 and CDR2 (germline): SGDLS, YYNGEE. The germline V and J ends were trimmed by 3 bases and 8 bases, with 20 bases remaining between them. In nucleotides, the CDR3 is TGTGCCAGCAGCGGATACAGGGCACCTGATTCCGGCTACACCTTC. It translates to CASSGYRAPDSGYTF.

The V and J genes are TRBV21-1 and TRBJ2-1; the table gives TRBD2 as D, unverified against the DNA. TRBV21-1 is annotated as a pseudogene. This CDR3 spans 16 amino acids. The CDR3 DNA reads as TGTGCCAGCAGCGGACGACTAGCGGGAGGGCCCCATGAGCAGTTCTTC. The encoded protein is CASSGRLAGGPHEQFF.

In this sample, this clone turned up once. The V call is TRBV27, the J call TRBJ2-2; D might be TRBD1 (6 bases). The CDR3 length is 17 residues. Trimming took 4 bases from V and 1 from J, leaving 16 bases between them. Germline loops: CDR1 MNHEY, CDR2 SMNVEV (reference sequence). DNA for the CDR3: TGTGCCAGCAGTTGGAGGTGGCCGGACAGGAACACCGGGGAGCTGTTTTTT. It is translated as CASSWRWPDRNTGELFF.

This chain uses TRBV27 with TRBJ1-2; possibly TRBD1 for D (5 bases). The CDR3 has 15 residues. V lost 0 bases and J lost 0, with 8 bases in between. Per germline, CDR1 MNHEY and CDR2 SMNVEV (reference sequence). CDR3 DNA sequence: TGTGCCAGCAGTTTATCGGCGGGGGCTAACTATGGCTACACCTTC. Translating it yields CASSLSAGANYGYTF.

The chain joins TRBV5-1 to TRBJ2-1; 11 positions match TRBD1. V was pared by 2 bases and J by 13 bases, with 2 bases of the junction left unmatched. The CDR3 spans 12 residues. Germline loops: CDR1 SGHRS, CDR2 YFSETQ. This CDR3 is CASSLGQGAQFF. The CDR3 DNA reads TGCGCCAGCAGCTTAGGACAGGGGGCCCAGTTCTTC.

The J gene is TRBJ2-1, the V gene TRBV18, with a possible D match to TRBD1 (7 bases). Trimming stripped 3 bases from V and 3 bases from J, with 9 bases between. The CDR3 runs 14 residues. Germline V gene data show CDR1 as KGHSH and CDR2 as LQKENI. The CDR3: CASSPQGGYNEQFF. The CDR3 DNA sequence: TGTGCCAGCTCACCGCAGGGGGGCTACAATGAGCAGTTCTTC.

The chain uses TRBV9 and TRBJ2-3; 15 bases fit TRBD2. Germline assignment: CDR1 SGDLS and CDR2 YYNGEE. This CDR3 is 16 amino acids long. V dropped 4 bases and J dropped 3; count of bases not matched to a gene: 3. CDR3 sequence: CASSLGLAGGTDTQYF. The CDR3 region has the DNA TGTGCCAGCAGCCTGGGACTAGCGGGAGGAACAGATACGCAGTATTTT.

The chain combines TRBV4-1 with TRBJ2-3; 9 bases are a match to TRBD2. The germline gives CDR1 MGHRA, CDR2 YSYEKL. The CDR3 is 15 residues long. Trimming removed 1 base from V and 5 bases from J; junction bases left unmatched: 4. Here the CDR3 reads CASSQVAGGRDTQYF. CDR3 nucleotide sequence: TGCGCCAGCAGCCAAGTGGCGGGAGGGAGAGATACGCAGTATTTT.

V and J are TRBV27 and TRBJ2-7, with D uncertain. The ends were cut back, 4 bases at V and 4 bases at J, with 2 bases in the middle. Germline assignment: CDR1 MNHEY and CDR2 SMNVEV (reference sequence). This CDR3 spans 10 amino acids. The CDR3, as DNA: TGTGCCAGCAGTTCTTACGAGCAGTACTTC. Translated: CASSSYEQYF.

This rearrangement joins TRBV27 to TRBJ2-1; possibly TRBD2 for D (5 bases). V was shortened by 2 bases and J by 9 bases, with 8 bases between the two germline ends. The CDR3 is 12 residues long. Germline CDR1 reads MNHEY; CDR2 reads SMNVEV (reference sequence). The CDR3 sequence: CASSLGRGEQFF. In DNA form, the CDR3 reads TGTGCCAGCAGTTTAGGGAGAGGTGAGCAGTTCTTC.

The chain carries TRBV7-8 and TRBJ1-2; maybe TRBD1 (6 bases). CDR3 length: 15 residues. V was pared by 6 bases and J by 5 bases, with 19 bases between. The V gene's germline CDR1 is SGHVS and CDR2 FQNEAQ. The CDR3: CASRDRGGVRYGYTF. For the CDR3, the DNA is TGTGCCAGCAGAGATAGGGGGGGAGTTCGTTATGGCTACACCTTC. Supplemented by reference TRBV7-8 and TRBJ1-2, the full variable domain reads GAGVSQSPRYKVAKRGQDVALRCDPISGHVSLFWYQQALGQGPEFLTYFQNEAQLDKSGLPSDRFFAERPEGSVSTLKIQRTQQEDSAVYLCASRDRGGVRYGYTFGSGTRLTVV.

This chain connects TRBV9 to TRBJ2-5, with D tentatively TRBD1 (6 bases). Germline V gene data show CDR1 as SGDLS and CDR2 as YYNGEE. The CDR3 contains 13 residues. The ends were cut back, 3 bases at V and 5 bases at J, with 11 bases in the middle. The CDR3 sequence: CASSAEGVETQYF. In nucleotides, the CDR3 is TGTGCCAGCAGCGCCGAGGGGGTGGAGACCCAGTACTTC.

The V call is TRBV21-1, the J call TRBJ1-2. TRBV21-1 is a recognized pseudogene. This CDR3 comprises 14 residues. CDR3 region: CARVRGGGEYGYTF. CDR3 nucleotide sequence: TGTGCCAGAGTCCGCGGGGGGGGAGAGTATGGCTACACCTTC.

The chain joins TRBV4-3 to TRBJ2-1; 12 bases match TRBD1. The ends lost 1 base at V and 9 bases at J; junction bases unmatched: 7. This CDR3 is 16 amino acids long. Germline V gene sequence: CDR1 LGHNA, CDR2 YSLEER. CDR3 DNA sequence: TGCGCCAGCAGCCAAGCTCCGGGACAGGGGGCGACTGAGCAGTTCTTC. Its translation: CASSQAPGQGATEQFF.

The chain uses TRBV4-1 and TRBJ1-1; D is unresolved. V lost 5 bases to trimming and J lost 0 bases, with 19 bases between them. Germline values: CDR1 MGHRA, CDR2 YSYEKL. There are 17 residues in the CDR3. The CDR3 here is CASSSQEALEMNTEAFF. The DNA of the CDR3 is TGCGCCAGCAGCTCCCAGGAGGCCCTTGAAATGAACACTGAAGCTTTCTTT.

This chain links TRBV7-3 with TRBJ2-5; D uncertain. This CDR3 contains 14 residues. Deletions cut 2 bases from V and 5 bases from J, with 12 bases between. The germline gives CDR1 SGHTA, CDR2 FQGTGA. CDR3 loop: CASSLSGLQETQYF. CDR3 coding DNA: TGTGCCAGCAGCTTATCTGGCTTACAGGAGACCCAGTACTTC.

The CDR3 sequence: CASSQTGGASGETQYF. The CDR3 nucleotides read TGCGCCAGCAGCCAGACAGGGGGCGCCTCGGGAGAGACCCAGTACTTC. V and J are TRBV4-3 and TRBJ2-5; 10 bases fit TRBD1. From germline, CDR1 is LGHNA and CDR2 YSLEER. V dropped 3 bases and J dropped 4; count of bases not matched to a gene: 8. There are 16 residues in the CDR3.

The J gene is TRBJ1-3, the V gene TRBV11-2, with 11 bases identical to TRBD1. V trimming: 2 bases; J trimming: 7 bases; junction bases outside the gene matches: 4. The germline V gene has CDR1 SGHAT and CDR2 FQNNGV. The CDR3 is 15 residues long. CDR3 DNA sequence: TGTGCCAGCAGCTTAAGGACAGGGGGCCGGAACACCATATATTTT. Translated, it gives CASSLRTGGRNTIYF.